This T cell receptor beta chain was profiled in a study of T cell therapy after organ transplantation. Study-level background: Long-term post-therapy blood was drawn 20 to 29 weeks after therapy ended.

Study outcomes and limitations: Confounding by concurrent antirejection or antiviral medications was not assessed.

The V and J ends lost 8 bases and 6 bases respectively, with 20 bases between them. The CDR3 has 15 amino acids. Germline V gene sequence: CDR1 MNHNS, CDR2 SASEGT. As for time point: 20-29 weeks after completion of therapy. The protocol was immunoSEQ multiplex PCR, while the TCRdb copy is restricted to in-frame clones and leaves out a portion. The sample has about 20,000 clones, roughly 84% seen once. About this clone: As yet, its antigen is unknown.

This chain links TRBV6-1 with TRBJ1-5; maybe TRBD1 (6 bases). The clonotype originates from a human patient who had received a solid organ transplant and had CMV disease. Some T cells may trace back to the graft donor. The material sequenced was CD8+ T cells from blood, taken after autologous CMV-specific T cell therapy. CDR3 in DNA: TGTGCCAGCGACCCTCGGGCAGGGGCCGGTCAGCCCCAGCATTTT. Protein product: CASDPRAGAGQPQHF.